The clone carrying this TCR beta chain was seen only a few times. TCRdb's copy holds only in-frame clones and misses some; the assay was immunoSEQ multiplex PCR. The sample holds some 150,000 clones; 75% to 90% are singletons and the top ten take approximately 40%. These data come from a study of blood T cell repertoires in COVID-19. Sequencing was performed on peripheral blood. The receptor comes from a human donor in a cohort sampled during active COVID-19.

The CDR3: CASSLGQHTGELFF. The DNA for the CDR3 is TGCGCCAGCAGCTTGGGACAGCACACCGGGGAGCTGTTTTTT. The chain has TRBV5-1 and TRBJ2-2, with D perhaps TRBD1 (5 bases). This CDR3 region has 14 residues. Germline V gene sequence: CDR1 SGHRS, CDR2 YFSETQ. V gave up 0 bases and J gave up 3 bases, with 6 bases separating them.